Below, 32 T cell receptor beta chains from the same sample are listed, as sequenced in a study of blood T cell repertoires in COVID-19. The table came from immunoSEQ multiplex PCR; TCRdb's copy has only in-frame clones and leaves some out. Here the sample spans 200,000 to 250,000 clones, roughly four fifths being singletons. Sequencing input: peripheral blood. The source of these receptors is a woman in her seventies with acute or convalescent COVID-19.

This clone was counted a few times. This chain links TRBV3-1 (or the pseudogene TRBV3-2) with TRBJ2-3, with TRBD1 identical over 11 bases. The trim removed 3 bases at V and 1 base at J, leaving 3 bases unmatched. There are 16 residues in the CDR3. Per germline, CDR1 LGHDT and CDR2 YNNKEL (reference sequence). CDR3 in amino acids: CASSQGQGGGTDTQYF. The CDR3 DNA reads TGTGCCAGCAGCCAGGGACAGGGGGGGGGCACAGATACGCAGTATTTT.

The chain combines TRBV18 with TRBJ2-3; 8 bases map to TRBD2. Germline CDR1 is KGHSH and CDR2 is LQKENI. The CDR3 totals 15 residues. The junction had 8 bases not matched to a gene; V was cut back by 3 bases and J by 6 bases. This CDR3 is CASSPSGVTTDTQYF. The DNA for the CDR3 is TGTGCCAGCTCACCTAGCGGGGTAACGACGGATACGCAGTATTTT.

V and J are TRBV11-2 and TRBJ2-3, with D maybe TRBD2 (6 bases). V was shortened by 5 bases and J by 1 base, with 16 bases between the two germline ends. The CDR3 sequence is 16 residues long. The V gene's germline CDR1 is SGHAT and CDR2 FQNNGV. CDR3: CASSPRVGGRTDTQYF. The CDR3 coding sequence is TGTGCCAGCAGCCCCCGGGTCGGGGGACGCACAGATACGCAGTATTTT.

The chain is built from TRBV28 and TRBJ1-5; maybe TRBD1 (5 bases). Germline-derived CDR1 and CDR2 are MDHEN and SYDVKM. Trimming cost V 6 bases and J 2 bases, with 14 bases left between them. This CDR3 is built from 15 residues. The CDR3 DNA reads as TGTGCCAGCAGCCTACAGGCGTTCGGCAATCAGCCCCAGCATTTT. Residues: CASSLQAFGNQPQHF.

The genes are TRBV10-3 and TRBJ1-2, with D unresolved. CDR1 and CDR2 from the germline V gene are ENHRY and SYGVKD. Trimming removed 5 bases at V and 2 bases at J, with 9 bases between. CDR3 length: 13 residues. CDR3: CAISPSFNYGYTF. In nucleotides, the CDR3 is TGTGCCATCAGTCCCTCGTTCAACTATGGCTACACCTTC.

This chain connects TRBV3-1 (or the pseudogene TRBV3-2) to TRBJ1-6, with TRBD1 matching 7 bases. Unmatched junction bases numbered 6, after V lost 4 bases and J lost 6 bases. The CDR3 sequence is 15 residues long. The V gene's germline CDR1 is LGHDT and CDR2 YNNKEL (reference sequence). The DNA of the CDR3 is TGTGCCAGCAGCCGGGCGGGACAGACTAATTCACCCCTCCACTTT. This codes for CASSRAGQTNSPLHF.

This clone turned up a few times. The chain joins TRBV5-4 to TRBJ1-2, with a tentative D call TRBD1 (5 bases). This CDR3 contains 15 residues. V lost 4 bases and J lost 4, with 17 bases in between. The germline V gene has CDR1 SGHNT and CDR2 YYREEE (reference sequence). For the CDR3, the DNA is TGTGCCAGCAGCCCCGCGGGGACTCTCGTCTATGGCTACACCTTC. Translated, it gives CASSPAGTLVYGYTF.

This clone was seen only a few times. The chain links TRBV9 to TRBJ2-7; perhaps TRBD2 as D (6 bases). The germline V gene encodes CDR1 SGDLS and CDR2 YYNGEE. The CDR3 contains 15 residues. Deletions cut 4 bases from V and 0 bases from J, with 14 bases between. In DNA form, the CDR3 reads TGTGCCAGCAGCTCCGGGAGCGTCGACTCCTACGAGCAGTACTTC. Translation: CASSSGSVDSYEQYF.

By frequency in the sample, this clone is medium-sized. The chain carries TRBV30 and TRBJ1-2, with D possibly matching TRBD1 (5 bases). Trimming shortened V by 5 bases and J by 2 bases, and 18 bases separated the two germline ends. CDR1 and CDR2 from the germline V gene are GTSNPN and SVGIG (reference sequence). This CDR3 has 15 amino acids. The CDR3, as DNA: TGTGCCTGGCGTACGAAGGGGTCACCGAACTATGGCTACACCTTC. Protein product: CAWRTKGSPNYGYTF.

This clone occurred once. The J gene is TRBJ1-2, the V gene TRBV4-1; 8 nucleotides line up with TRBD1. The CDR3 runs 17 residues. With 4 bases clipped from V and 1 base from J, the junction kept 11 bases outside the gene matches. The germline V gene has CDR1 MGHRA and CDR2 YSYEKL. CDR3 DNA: TGCGCCAGCAGCCCGCCGACAGGGGCCGTCAATAACTATGGCTACACCTTC. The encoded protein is CASSPPTGAVNNYGYTF.

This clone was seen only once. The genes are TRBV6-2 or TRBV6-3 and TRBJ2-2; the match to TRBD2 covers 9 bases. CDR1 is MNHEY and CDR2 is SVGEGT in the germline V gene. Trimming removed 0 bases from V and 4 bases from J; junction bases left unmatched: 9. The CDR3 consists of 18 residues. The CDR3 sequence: CASSYSASGVHFTGELFF. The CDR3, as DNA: TGTGCCAGCAGTTACTCGGCTAGCGGGGTCCACTTCACCGGGGAGCTGTTTTTT.

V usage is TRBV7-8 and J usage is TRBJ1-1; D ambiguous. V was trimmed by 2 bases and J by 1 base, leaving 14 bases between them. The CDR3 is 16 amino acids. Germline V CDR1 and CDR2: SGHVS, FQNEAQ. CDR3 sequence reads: CASSLSGRGPNTEAFF. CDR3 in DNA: TGTGCCAGCAGCTTATCTGGTAGAGGCCCGAACACTGAAGCTTTCTTT.

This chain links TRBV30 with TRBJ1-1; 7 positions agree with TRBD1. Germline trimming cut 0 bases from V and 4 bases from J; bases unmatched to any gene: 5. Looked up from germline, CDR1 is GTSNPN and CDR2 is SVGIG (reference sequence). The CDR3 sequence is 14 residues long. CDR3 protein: CAWSVGGVSTEAFF. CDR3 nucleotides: TGTGCCTGGAGTGTAGGGGGCGTGAGCACTGAAGCTTTCTTT.

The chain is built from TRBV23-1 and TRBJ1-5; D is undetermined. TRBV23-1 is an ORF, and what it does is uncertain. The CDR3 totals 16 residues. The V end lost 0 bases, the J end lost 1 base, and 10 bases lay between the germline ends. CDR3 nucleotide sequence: TGCGCCAGCAGTCAATCGGAAGGAGGCAGCAATCAGCCCCAGCATTTT. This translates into CASSQSEGGSNQPQHF.

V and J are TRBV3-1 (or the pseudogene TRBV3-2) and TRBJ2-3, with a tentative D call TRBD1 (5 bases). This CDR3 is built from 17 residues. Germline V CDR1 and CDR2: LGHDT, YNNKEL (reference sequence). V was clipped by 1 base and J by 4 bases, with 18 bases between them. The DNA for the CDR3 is TGTGCCAGCAGCCAAGGGGTAGCCAATTGGGGCGCAGATACGCAGTATTTT. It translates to CASSQGVANWGADTQYF.

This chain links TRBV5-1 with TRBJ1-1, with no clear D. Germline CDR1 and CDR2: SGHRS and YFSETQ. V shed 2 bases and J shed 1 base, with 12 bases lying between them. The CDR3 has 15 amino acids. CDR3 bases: TGCGCCAGCAGCTTCGGAGGGAAGTCGAACACTGAAGCTTTCTTT. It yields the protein CASSFGGKSNTEAFF.

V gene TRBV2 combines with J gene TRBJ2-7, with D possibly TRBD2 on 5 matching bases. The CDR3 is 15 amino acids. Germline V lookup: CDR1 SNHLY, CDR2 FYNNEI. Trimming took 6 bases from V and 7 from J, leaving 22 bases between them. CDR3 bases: TGTGCCAGCAGCCAAAACCAGGTAACTGGCGGGGAGCAGTACTTC. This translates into CASSQNQVTGGEQYF.

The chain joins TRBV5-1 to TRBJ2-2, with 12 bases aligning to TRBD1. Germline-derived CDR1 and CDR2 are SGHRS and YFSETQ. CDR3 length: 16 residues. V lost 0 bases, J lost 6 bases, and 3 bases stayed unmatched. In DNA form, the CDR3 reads TGCGCCAGCAGCTTGGCCGGGACAGGGGGCGCCGGGGAGCTGTTTTTT. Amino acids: CASSLAGTGGAGELFF.

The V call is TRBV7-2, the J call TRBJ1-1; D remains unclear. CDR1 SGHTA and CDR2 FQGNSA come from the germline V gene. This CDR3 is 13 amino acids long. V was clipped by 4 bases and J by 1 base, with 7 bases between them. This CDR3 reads CASSSPGNTEAFF. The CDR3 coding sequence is TGTGCCAGCAGCTCCCCGGGGAACACTGAAGCTTTCTTT. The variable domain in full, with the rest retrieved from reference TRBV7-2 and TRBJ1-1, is GAGVSQSPSNKVTEKGKDVELRCDPISGHTALYWYRQSLGQGLEFLIYFQGNSAPDKSGLPSDRFSAERTGGSVSTLTIQRTQQEDSAVYLCASSSPGNTEAFFGQGTRLTVV.

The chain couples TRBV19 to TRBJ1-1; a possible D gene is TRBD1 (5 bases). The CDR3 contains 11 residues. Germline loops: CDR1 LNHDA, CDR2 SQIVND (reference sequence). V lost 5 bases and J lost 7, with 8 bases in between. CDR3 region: CASSLTGEAFF. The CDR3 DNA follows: TGTGCCAGTAGTCTCACAGGTGAAGCTTTCTTT.

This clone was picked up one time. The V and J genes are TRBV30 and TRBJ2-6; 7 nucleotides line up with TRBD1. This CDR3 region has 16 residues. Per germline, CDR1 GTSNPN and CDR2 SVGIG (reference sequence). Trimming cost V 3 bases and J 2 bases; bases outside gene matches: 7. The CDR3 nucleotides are TGTGCCTGGAGGGGCCTCGACAGGGCTGGGGCCAACGTCCTGACTTTC. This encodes CAWRGLDRAGANVLTF. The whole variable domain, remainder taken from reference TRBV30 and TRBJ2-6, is SQTIHQWPATLVQPVGSPLSLECTVEGTSNPNLYWYRQAAGRGLQLLFYSVGIGQISSEVPQNLSASRPQDRQFILSSKKLLLSDSGFYLCAWRGLDRAGANVLTFGAGSRLTVL.

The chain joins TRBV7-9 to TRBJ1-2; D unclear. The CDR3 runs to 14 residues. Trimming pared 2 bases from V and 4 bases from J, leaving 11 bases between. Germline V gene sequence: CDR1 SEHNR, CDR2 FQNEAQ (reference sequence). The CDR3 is CASSLTGGIYGYTF. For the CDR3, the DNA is TGTGCCAGCAGCTTAACTGGAGGCATCTATGGCTACACCTTC.

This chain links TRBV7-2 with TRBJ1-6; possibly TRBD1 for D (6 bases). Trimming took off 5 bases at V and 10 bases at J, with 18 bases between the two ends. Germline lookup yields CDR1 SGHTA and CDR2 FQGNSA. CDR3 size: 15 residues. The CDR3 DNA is TGTGCCAGCAGCCTACAGGGTTCAGGAGGATCACCCCTCCACTTT. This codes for CASSLQGSGGSPLHF.

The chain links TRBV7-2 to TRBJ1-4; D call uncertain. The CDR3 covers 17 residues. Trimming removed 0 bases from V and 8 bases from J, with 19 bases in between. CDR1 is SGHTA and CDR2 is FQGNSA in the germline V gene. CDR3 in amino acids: CASSLANGIRREEKLFF. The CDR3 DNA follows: TGTGCCAGCAGCTTAGCAAATGGGATCAGGAGGGAAGAAAAACTGTTTTTT.

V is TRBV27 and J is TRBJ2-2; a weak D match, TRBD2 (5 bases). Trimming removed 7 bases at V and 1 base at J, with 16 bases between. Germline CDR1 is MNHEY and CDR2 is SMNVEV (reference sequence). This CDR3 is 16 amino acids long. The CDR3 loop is CASISTKKMNTGELFF. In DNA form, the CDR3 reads TGTGCCAGCATCTCGACTAAAAAAATGAACACCGGGGAGCTGTTTTTT.

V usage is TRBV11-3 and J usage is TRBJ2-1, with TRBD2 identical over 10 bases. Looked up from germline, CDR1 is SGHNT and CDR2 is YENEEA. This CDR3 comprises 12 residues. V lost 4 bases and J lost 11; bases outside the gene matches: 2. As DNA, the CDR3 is TGTGCCAGCAGCTCACTAGCGGGGAAGCAGTTCTTC. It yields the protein CASSSLAGKQFF.

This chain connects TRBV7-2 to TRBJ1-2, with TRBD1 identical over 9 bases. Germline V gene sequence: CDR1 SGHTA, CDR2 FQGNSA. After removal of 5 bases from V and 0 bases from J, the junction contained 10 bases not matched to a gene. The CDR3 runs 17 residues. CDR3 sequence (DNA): TGTGCCAGCAGCCCACCCCCCGGGACAGGGTCTAACTATGGCTACACCTTC. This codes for CASSPPPGTGSNYGYTF.

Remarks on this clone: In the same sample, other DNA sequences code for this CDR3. This CDR3 is CASSLRGNTEAFF. The DNA for the CDR3 is TGTGCCAGCAGTTTAAGGGGAAACACTGAAGCTTTCTTT. The chain recombines TRBV12-3 or TRBV12-4 with TRBJ1-1; D possibly corresponds to TRBD1 (5 bases). V shed 2 bases and J shed 2 bases, with 6 bases lying between them. This CDR3 is built from 13 residues.

CDR3 nucleotide sequence: TGCGCCAGCAGCTTGGCCCTACAGGGGGCCGATGGCTACACCTTC. This sequence encodes CASSLALQGADGYTF. The chain links TRBV5-1 to TRBJ1-2; TRBD1 matches at 9 bases. Germline trimming cut 0 bases from V and 6 bases from J; bases unmatched to any gene: 6. This CDR3 comprises 15 residues. CDR1 is SGHRS, CDR2 YFSETQ, per germline.

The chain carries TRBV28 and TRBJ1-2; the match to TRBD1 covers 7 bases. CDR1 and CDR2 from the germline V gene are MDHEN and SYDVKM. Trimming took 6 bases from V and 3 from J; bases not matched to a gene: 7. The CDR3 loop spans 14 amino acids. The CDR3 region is CASSSPGQHYGYTF. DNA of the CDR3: TGTGCCAGCAGCAGCCCGGGACAGCACTATGGCTACACCTTC.

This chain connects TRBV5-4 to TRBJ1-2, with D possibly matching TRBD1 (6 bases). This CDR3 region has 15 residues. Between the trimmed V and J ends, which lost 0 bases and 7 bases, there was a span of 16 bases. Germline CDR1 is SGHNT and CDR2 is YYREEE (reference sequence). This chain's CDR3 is CASSLAYRAGGGYTF. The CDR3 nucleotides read TGTGCCAGCAGCTTGGCGTACAGGGCCGGAGGTGGCTACACCTTC.

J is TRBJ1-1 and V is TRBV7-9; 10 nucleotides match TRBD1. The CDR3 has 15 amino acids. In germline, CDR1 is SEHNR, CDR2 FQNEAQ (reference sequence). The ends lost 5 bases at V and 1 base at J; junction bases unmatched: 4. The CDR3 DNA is TGTGCCAGCAGCAACCGGGACAGGGGGAACACTGAAGCTTTCTTT. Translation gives CASSNRDRGNTEAFF.